This T cell receptor beta chain appears in the sequencing data of a study of T cell responses to AZD1222 COVID-19 vaccine. General observations from the study: Increased Spike-specific TCR breadth and depth were observed after two AZD1222 doses. Nearly half of spike-specific TCRs reportedly target variant regions that are unmutated in the B.1.351 and B.1.1.7 variants. The study found vaccine-associated CD4 TCRs spanning spike, dominant at 160-218 and 743-854. Repertoires were sampled only after the peak T cell response.

Remarks on this clone: The antigen remains undetermined.

Sequenced by immunoSEQ multiplex PCR; TCRdb stores in-frame clones only, minus some. Found here are about 130,000 clones, less than 95% of them singletons; the top ten hold about 4.4%. This CDR3 has 15 residues. With 4 bases clipped from V and 5 bases from J, the junction kept 10 bases outside the gene matches. Germline lookup yields CDR1 LGHNA and CDR2 YNFKEQ. This rearrangement joins TRBV4-2 to TRBJ2-5, with 7 bases identical to TRBD1. Sequencing was performed on peripheral blood, taken on day 0 of MenACWY control vaccination. The receptor was isolated from an adult in good health. CDR3 DNA: TGTGCCAGCAGCCCAATCGTAGGGGGCGGGGAGACCCAGTACTTC. Translating gives CASSPIVGGGETQYF.